These 11 T cell receptor beta chains were sequenced from one sample in a study of cytomegalovirus exposure and HLA in healthy donors. PCR employed 60 Vbeta and 13 Jbeta primers. Repertoires were generated with immunoSEQ multiplex PCR, while TCRdb's copy carries only in-frame clones and drops some. Recorded here are about 70,000 clones; the top ten clones represent 2.4%. Specimen: PBMCs. The receptors originated from a female donor in good health and CMV-seropositive.

J is TRBJ2-1 and V is TRBV7-2; 15 bases agree with TRBD2. Germline CDR1 reads SGHTA; CDR2 reads FQGNSA. This CDR3 comprises 17 residues. V shed 4 bases, J shed 5 bases, and the junction held 6 bases outside the gene matches. CDR3 amino acids: CASSSRTSGGGNNEQFF. Here the CDR3 DNA reads TGTGCCAGCAGCTCCAGGACTAGCGGGGGGGGCAACAATGAGCAGTTCTTC.

V usage is TRBV4-3 and J usage is TRBJ2-3, with a possible D match to TRBD2 (5 bases). V was shortened by 1 base and J by 4 bases, with 9 bases between the two germline ends. Germline CDR1 reads LGHNA; CDR2 reads YSLEER. The CDR3 is 14 amino acids. The CDR3 loop reads CASSQVARPDTQYF. The CDR3 region has the DNA TGCGCCAGCAGCCAAGTAGCGCGGCCAGATACGCAGTATTTT.

This chain uses TRBV27 with TRBJ2-7; 9 positions agree with TRBD1. The V segment lost 7 bases and the J segment 6 bases; nucleotides outside the gene matches: 7. CDR1 is MNHEY, CDR2 SMNVEV, per germline (reference sequence). This CDR3 has 13 amino acids. The DNA for the CDR3 is TGTGCCAGCACCCCCGGGACAGGGAGCGAGCAGTACTTC. It yields the protein CASTPGTGSEQYF.

The rearrangement joins TRBV30 to TRBJ1-3; D possibly corresponds to TRBD1 (5 bases). Germline assignment: CDR1 GTSNPN and CDR2 SVGIG (reference sequence). This CDR3 has 11 amino acids. The V gene lost 5 bases and the J gene lost 8 bases, with 10 bases spanning the gap. DNA of the CDR3: TGTGCCTGGGTGGCGGGGCACACCATATATTTT. It is translated as CAWVAGHTIYF.

This chain connects TRBV28 to TRBJ2-4; 8 nucleotides match TRBD2. V lost 2 bases, J lost 8 bases, and 11 bases stayed unmatched. Germline V gene sequence: CDR1 MDHEN, CDR2 SYDVKM. This CDR3 is 16 amino acids long. This chain's CDR3 is CASSLADGLRGDIQYF. CDR3 coding DNA: TGTGCCAGCAGTTTAGCCGACGGACTGCGGGGGGACATTCAGTACTTC.

The CDR3 region has the DNA TGTGCCAGCAGCTCAAACAGAAATCAGCCCCAGCATTTT. Translating it yields CASSSNRNQPQHF. This chain connects TRBV7-2 to TRBJ1-5, with D hard to call. Germline CDR1 reads SGHTA; CDR2 reads FQGNSA. V lost 4 bases, J lost 4 bases, and 8 bases lay in between. This CDR3 contains 13 residues.

V gene TRBV20-1 combines with J gene TRBJ1-2; TRBD1 is a possible D gene (6 bases). The V and J ends lost 6 bases and 9 bases respectively, with 14 bases between them. CDR1 and CDR2 (germline): DFQATT, SNEGSKA (reference sequence). The CDR3 is 11 residues long. CDR3 sequence reads: CSAFGRGRYTF. DNA for the CDR3: TGCAGTGCGTTCGGCAGGGGACGCTACACCTTC.

The chain is built from TRBV6-1 and TRBJ1-4; 9 bases line up with TRBD1. Looked up from germline, CDR1 is MNHNS and CDR2 is SASEGT. Trimming took 1 base from V and 10 from J; bases not matched to a gene: 4. This CDR3 has 14 amino acids. The CDR3 DNA reads TGTGCCAGCAGTGAAGGGACAGGGGTCGGAAAACTGTTTTTT. Its translation is CASSEGTGVGKLFF.

The V gene is TRBV4-2, the J gene TRBJ2-7; weak D call: TRBD2 (6 bases). With 2 bases removed from V and 2 bases from J, the gap between germline ends came to 16 bases. The germline V gene has CDR1 LGHNA and CDR2 YNFKEQ. The CDR3 has 16 amino acids. The CDR3 spells CASSQPAGTETYEQYF. The CDR3, as DNA: TGTGCCAGCAGCCAACCCGCCGGGACTGAAACCTACGAGCAGTACTTC.

This rearrangement joins TRBV28 to TRBJ2-3; 7 positions agree with TRBD2. V gave up 3 bases and J gave up 6 bases; unmatched junction bases: 3. The germline V gene encodes CDR1 MDHEN and CDR2 SYDVKM. The CDR3 has 13 residues. The CDR3 coding sequence is TGTGCCAGCAGTTTGGGGCGGGAGGATACGCAGTATTTT. It yields the protein CASSLGREDTQYF.

The genes are TRBV9 and TRBJ2-2, with 7 bases fitting TRBD2. The CDR3 is 16 amino acids. V lost 1 base to trimming and J lost 1 base; unmatched junction nucleotides: 4. Per germline, CDR1 SGDLS and CDR2 YYNGEE. DNA for the CDR3: TGTGCCAGCAGCGTATTATCTAGCGGGAACACCGGGGAGCTGTTTTTT. This codes for CASSVLSSGNTGELFF.